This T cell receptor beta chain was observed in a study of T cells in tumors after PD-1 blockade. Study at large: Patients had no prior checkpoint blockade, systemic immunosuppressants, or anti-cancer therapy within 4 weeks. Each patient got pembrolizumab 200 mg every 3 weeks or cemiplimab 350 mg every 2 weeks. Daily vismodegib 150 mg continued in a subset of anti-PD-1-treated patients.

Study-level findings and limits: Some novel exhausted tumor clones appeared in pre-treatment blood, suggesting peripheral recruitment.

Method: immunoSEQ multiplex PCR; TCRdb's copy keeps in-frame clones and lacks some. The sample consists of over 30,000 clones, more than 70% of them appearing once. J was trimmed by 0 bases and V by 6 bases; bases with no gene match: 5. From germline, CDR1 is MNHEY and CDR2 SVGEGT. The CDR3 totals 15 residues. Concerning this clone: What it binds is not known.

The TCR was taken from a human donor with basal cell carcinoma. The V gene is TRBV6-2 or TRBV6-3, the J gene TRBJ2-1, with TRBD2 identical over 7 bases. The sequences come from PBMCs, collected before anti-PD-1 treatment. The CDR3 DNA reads TGTGCCAGCAGCCGCAGCGGGGTCTCCTACAATGAGCAGTTCTTC. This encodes CASSRSGVSYNEQFF.